This TCR beta chain was recovered during a study of cytomegalovirus exposure and HLA in healthy donors. Study-level findings and limits: In an earlier analysis, productive rearrangement rates for most beta V segments clustered near 90% or 30%.

The CDR3 is 14 residues long. Germline CDR1 is KGHSH and CDR2 is LQKENI. V lost 3 bases, J lost 3 bases, and 12 bases lay in between. Vbeta (60) and Jbeta (13) primers were used in the PCR. Assay: immunoSEQ multiplex PCR; the TCRdb copy retains only in-frame clones and omits some. Of more than 90,000 clones listed, 55% to 80% are singletons. To note about this clone: Its antigen remains unidentified.

The sample was PBMCs. The TCR originated in a woman in her twenties or thirties in good health and CMV-seronegative. This rearrangement joins TRBV18 to TRBJ2-7; D is possibly TRBD2 (5 bases). The CDR3 DNA sequence: TGTGCCAGCTCACCTGACTACCAGATCTACGAGCAGTACTTC. This translates into CASSPDYQIYEQYF.